Below, 27 T cell receptor beta chains from the same sample are listed, as sequenced in a study of blood T cell repertoires in COVID-19. Sequencing used immunoSEQ multiplex PCR; TCRdb keeps in-frame clones, though not all of them. The sample shows roughly 250,000 clones, just under 85% of them seen only once. Sequencing was performed on peripheral blood. The source is a woman between 55 and 75 years old with active or convalescent COVID-19.

The chain links TRBV3-1 (or the pseudogene TRBV3-2) to TRBJ2-7; 7 bases agree with TRBD1. The CDR3 runs 14 residues. Germline assignment: CDR1 LGHDT and CDR2 YNNKEL (reference sequence). The junction had 9 bases not matched to a gene; V was cut back by 3 bases and J by 7 bases. Written as DNA, the CDR3 is TGTGCCAGCAGCCAGACCACAGGGGTCCAAGAGCAGTACTTC. Encoded protein: CASSQTTGVQEQYF.

Here the CDR3 reads CASSADSRGYTF. CDR3 bases: TGTGCCAGCAGCGCAGACAGTCGTGGCTACACCTTC. The chain is built from TRBV5-4 and TRBJ1-2, with a possible D match to TRBD1 (5 bases). V dropped 4 bases and J dropped 7 bases, with 11 bases sitting between them. From germline, CDR1 is SGHNT and CDR2 YYREEE (reference sequence). The CDR3 has 12 residues. The full variable domain, its missing parts supplied by reference TRBV5-4 and TRBJ1-2, is ETGVTQSPTHLIKTRGQQVTLRCSSQSGHNTVSWYQQALGQGPQFIFQYYREEENGRGNFPPRFSGLQFPNYSSELNVNALELDDSALYLCASSADSRGYTFGSGTRLTVV.

CDR3 DNA: TGTGCCAGCAGCCCCGACAGGGACTATGGCTACACCTTC. Residues: CASSPDRDYGYTF. J is TRBJ1-2 and V is TRBV5-5, with TRBD1 matching over 7 bases. Germline V lookup: CDR1 SGHKS, CDR2 YYEKEE (reference sequence). The CDR3 runs 13 residues. The junction had 3 bases not matched to a gene; V was cut back by 4 bases and J by 3 bases.

The chain has TRBV19 and TRBJ1-2; TRBD1 is a possible D gene (6 bases). The germline CDR1 and CDR2 sequences are LNHDA and SQIVND (reference sequence). The CDR3 sequence is 14 residues long. Trimming removed 3 bases at V and 5 bases at J, with 13 bases between. The CDR3 coding sequence is TGTGCCAGTAGTATGTGGGTAGGGGGATATGGCTACACCTTC. It yields the protein CASSMWVGGYGYTF.

The sample holds a few counts of this clone. V and J are TRBV2 and TRBJ2-2; 7 bases are shared with TRBD1. The CDR3 consists of 15 residues. Germline CDR1 SNHLY, CDR2 FYNNEI. With 3 bases clipped from V and 1 base from J, the junction kept 2 bases outside the gene matches. The DNA of the CDR3 is TGTGCCAGCAGTGAGAGGACAGGGAACACCGGGGAGCTGTTTTTT. It specifies CASSERTGNTGELFF.

The V gene is TRBV5-1, the J gene TRBJ1-3, with 9 bases identical to TRBD1. Germline V gene data show CDR1 as SGHRS and CDR2 as YFSETQ. This CDR3 has 17 residues. Germline trimming cut 4 bases from V and 3 bases from J; bases unmatched to any gene: 11. The CDR3 coding sequence is TGCGCCAGCAGCATCGGAACCGGGACAGGGCTTGGAAACACCATATATTTT. It is translated as CASSIGTGTGLGNTIYF.

The chain has TRBV2 and TRBJ1-2; 7 bases are a match to TRBD1. Germline CDR1 SNHLY, CDR2 FYNNEI. J gave up 4 bases and V 1 base, and 6 bases lay outside the gene matches. This CDR3 is built from 15 residues. CDR3 sequence reads: CASSEGGAGGYGYTF. CDR3 nucleotides: TGTGCCAGCAGTGAAGGGGGGGCAGGGGGCTATGGCTACACCTTC.

The chain joins TRBV9 to TRBJ1-1, with 11 bases that match TRBD1. The CDR3 has 16 residues. The V segment lost 3 bases and the J segment 2 bases; nucleotides outside the gene matches: 6. Germline CDR1 is SGDLS and CDR2 is YYNGEE. The CDR3 loop reads CASSAGTGGRNTEAFF. The DNA of the CDR3 is TGTGCCAGCAGCGCCGGGACAGGGGGTCGTAACACTGAAGCTTTCTTT.

The CDR3 DNA reads as TGTGCCAGCAGCTTCCCTCGACAGGGCTCGACAGATACGCAGTATTTT. Protein product: CASSFPRQGSTDTQYF. V usage is TRBV9 and J usage is TRBJ2-3, with 7 bases matching TRBD1. Germline values: CDR1 SGDLS, CDR2 YYNGEE. The CDR3 consists of 16 residues. The ends lost 4 bases at V and 3 bases at J; junction bases unmatched: 11.

The V gene is TRBV5-1, the J gene TRBJ1-1; 7 bases are shared with TRBD1. The ends lost 5 bases at V and 5 bases at J; junction bases unmatched: 9. Germline V gives CDR1 SGHRS, CDR2 YFSETQ. This CDR3 has 14 residues. CDR3 sequence reads: CASRRTGDGTEAFF. The CDR3 nucleotides read TGCGCCAGCAGGCGAACAGGGGATGGTACTGAAGCTTTCTTT. The full variable domain, rest sourced from reference TRBV5-1 and TRBJ1-1, is KAGVTQTPRYLIKTRGQQVTLSCSPISGHRSVSWYQQTPGQGLQFLFEYFSETQRNKGNFPGRFSGRQFSNSRSEMNVSTLELGDSALYLCASRRTGDGTEAFFGQGTRLTVV.

This sequence joins TRBV4-1 and TRBJ2-4, with a possible D match to TRBD1 (5 bases). CDR3 length equals 19 residues. Germline V lookup: CDR1 MGHRA, CDR2 YSYEKL. V dropped 0 bases and J dropped 3 bases, with 21 bases sitting between them. The CDR3: CASSQESRVIGRDKNIQYF. In DNA, the CDR3 is TGCGCCAGCAGCCAAGAAAGTCGAGTAATCGGCAGGGACAAAAACATTCAGTACTTC.

The genes are TRBV19 and TRBJ2-6; 7 bases are shared with TRBD1. The V gene end was trimmed by 4 bases and the J gene end by 4 bases; junction bases not matched to a gene: 13. The CDR3 sequence is 18 residues long. The germline CDR1 and CDR2 sequences are LNHDA and SQIVND (reference sequence). CDR3 in DNA: TGTGCCAGTAGTACCCGGGACAGTGGCACTAGGGGGGCCAACGTCCTGACTTTC. As protein: CASSTRDSGTRGANVLTF.

The chain joins TRBV14 to TRBJ2-1, with 7 bases matching TRBD2. This CDR3 contains 16 residues. Germline assignment: CDR1 SGHDN and CDR2 FVKESK. J was trimmed by 1 base and V by 3 bases; bases with no gene match: 6. In nucleotides, the CDR3 is TGTGCCAGCAGCCAGGTAGCGGGTCTTTCCTACAATGAGCAGTTCTTC. Translated, it gives CASSQVAGLSYNEQFF.

DNA for the CDR3: TGTGCCAGCAGTGAAGAACAGGGATTCATAGAGACCCAGTACTTC. It codes for CASSEEQGFIETQYF. The chain employs TRBV2 and TRBJ2-5; D might be TRBD1 (6 bases). Per germline, CDR1 SNHLY and CDR2 FYNNEI. V was pared by 1 base and J by 4 bases, with 13 bases between. This CDR3 region has 15 residues.

The sample holds many counts of this clone. CDR3 sequence: CASGTGGSTTNEKLFF. In DNA form, the CDR3 reads TGTGCCAGTGGAACAGGGGGTTCAACGACTAATGAAAAACTGTTTTTT. The rearrangement links TRBV19 to TRBJ1-4; TRBD1 aligns across 8 bases. Germline V gene sequence: CDR1 LNHDA, CDR2 SQIVND (reference sequence). The CDR3 is 16 residues long. V lost 8 bases to trimming and J lost 2 bases; unmatched junction nucleotides: 10.

The chain couples TRBV7-6 to TRBJ2-3; 7 positions match TRBD2. J lost 3 bases, V lost 2 bases, and 11 bases had no gene match. CDR1 is SGHVS, CDR2 FNYEAQ, per germline. CDR3 length: 17 residues. The CDR3, as DNA: TGTGCCAGCAGCTTATTGGGGGTTCCCGGGGGGACAGATACGCAGTATTTT. Translation gives CASSLLGVPGGTDTQYF.

This clone was counted between two and nine times. V and J are TRBV14 and TRBJ1-2, with D maybe TRBD1 (6 bases). Germline loops: CDR1 SGHDN, CDR2 FVKESK. V lost 2 bases to trimming and J lost 8 bases, with 18 bases between them. This CDR3 spans 15 amino acids. The CDR3, as DNA: TGTGCCAGCAGCCAACGGTTGGACAGCCGCTGGGGCTACACCTTC. Protein: CASSQRLDSRWGYTF.

This clone is a singleton in its sample. The rearrangement joins TRBV11-3 to TRBJ2-1; 7 nucleotides agree with TRBD2. CDR1 is SGHNT and CDR2 is YENEEA in the germline V gene. V dropped 0 bases and J dropped 4; count of bases not matched to a gene: 9. This CDR3 has 17 amino acids. This CDR3 is CASSLDFPAGLYNEQFF. CDR3 nucleotides: TGTGCCAGCAGCTTAGATTTTCCAGCGGGATTATACAATGAGCAGTTCTTC.

This chain joins TRBV3-1 (or the pseudogene TRBV3-2) and TRBJ1-1, with a tentative D call TRBD1 (6 bases). The V end was cut by 7 bases, the J end by 0 bases, with 12 bases between. The CDR3 extends over 14 amino acids. Germline-derived CDR1 and CDR2 are LGHDT and YNNKEL (reference sequence). The CDR3 loop is CASTKQGLNTEAFF. The CDR3 DNA sequence: TGTGCCAGCACTAAACAGGGCCTGAACACTGAAGCTTTCTTT.

This rearrangement joins TRBV14 to TRBJ1-1; TRBD1 is a possible D gene (5 bases). The ends were cut back, 1 base at V and 2 bases at J, with 11 bases in the middle. The germline CDR1 and CDR2 sequences are SGHDN and FVKESK. The CDR3 loop spans 15 amino acids. The CDR3 DNA is TGTGCCAGCAGCCAAGGGGGCGGCGTAAACACTGAAGCTTTCTTT. Translated, it gives CASSQGGGVNTEAFF.

The V and J genes are TRBV29-1 and TRBJ2-3; 7 bases are shared with TRBD2. CDR3 size: 14 residues. Per the germline V gene, CDR1 is SQVTM and CDR2 is ANQGSEA. The ends lost 8 bases at V and 2 bases at J; junction bases unmatched: 10. This chain's CDR3 is CSSRWAGVTDTQYF. CDR3 bases: TGCAGCTCCCGGTGGGCGGGGGTCACAGATACGCAGTATTTT.

The chain couples TRBV27 to TRBJ2-7, with 8 bases aligning to TRBD2. Germline lookup yields CDR1 MNHEY and CDR2 SMNVEV (reference sequence). V was clipped by 6 bases and J by 0 bases; unmatched bases: 7. The CDR3 covers 15 residues. CDR3: CASSSPSGFSYEQYF. The CDR3 nucleotides read TGTGCCAGCAGCTCCCCTAGCGGGTTCTCCTACGAGCAGTACTTC.

The chain combines TRBV19 with TRBJ2-5; TRBD2 matches at 8 bases. CDR3 length: 14 residues. V shed 4 bases and J 5 bases; nucleotides not matched to a gene: 6. Germline CDR1 LNHDA, CDR2 SQIVND (reference sequence). The CDR3 is CASSTTGGAETQYF. The CDR3, as DNA: TGTGCCAGTAGTACCACGGGGGGGGCGGAGACCCAGTACTTC.

The V gene is TRBV19, the J gene TRBJ1-2; D might be TRBD1 (5 bases). This CDR3 region has 16 residues. Germline V gene sequence: CDR1 LNHDA, CDR2 SQIVND (reference sequence). Trimming shortened V by 7 bases and J by 3 bases, and 21 bases separated the two germline ends. In DNA form, the CDR3 reads TGTGCCAGTACCGTGTGGGGGGGGGTGTCCCACTATGGCTACACCTTC. The encoded protein is CASTVWGGVSHYGYTF.

The rearrangement uses TRBV29-1 and TRBJ2-3; a weak D match, TRBD2 (5 bases). V gave up 7 bases and J gave up 0 bases, with 11 bases separating them. Germline CDR1 SQVTM, CDR2 ANQGSEA. The CDR3 totals 13 residues. The CDR3 spells CSAGRESTDTQYF. CDR3 in DNA: TGCAGCGCTGGGAGAGAAAGCACAGATACGCAGTATTTT.

V and J are TRBV2 and TRBJ1-2, with TRBD1 identical over 7 bases. The CDR3 runs 12 residues. The junction had 9 bases not matched to a gene; V was cut back by 11 bases and J by 6 bases. CDR1 SNHLY and CDR2 FYNNEI come from the germline V gene. The CDR3 bases are TGTGCCCGCAACAGGGGAAGGGATGGCTACACCTTC. Translated: CARNRGRDGYTF.

The chain employs TRBV7-2 and TRBJ1-1; D unclear. This CDR3 spans 15 amino acids. Germline CDR1 reads SGHTA; CDR2 reads FQGNSA. V was trimmed by 6 bases and J by 0 bases, leaving 14 bases between them. CDR3 loop: CASSREAAMNTEAFF. CDR3 bases: TGTGCCAGCAGTCGAGAGGCAGCTATGAACACTGAAGCTTTCTTT.